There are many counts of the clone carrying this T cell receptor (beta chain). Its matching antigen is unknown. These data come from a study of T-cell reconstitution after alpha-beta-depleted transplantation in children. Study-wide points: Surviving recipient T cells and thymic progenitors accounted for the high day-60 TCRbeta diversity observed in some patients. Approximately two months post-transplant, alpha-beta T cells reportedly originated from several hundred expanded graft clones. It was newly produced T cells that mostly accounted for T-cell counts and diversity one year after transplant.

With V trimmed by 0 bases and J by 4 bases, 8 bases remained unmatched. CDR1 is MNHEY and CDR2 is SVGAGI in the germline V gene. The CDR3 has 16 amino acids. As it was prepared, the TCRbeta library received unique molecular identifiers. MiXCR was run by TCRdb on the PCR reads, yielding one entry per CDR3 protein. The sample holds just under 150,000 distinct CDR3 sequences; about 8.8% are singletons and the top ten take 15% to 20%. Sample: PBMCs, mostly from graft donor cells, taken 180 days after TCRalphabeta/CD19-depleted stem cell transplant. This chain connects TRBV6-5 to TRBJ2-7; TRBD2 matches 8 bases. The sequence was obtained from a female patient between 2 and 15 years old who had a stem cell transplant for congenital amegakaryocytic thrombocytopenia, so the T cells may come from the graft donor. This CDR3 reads CASSYSRPSGYYEQYF. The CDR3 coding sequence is TGTGCCAGCAGTTACTCGAGGCCTAGCGGGTATTACGAGCAGTACTTC.